This T cell receptor beta chain was identified in a study of blood T cell repertoires in COVID-19. The overall study: Sites in the United States, Italy and Spain provided acute and convalescent COVID-19 samples. In each case, the material was cDNA or gDNA derived from T cells, B-cell-depleted T cells, or PBMCs.

Participants were aged roughly 18 to 90 years, lived in 20 to 25 US areas, and enrolled virtually. From germline, CDR1 is SEHNR and CDR2 FQNEAQ (reference sequence). The CDR3 runs to 17 residues. Trimming cost V 5 bases and J 2 bases; bases outside gene matches: 12. Original methodology: Counts of nucleated cells, estimated from reference gene primer amplification, were obtained. The repertoire was sequenced with immunoSEQ multiplex PCR; TCRdb's copy has only in-frame clones and lacks some. For V, J and clone size, that table is used; D and trimming come from the DNA. The sample lists around 150,000 clones, around 84% occurring once.

Sequencing input: PBMCs or T cells enriched from blood (not recorded which). This chain connects TRBV7-9 to TRBJ2-1; 7 bases line up with TRBD2. This receptor was identified in a man aged 45-60 years who had recovered from COVID-19. CDR3 in amino acids: CASSQRDGGITYNEQFF. DNA of the CDR3: TGTGCCAGCAGCCAAAGGGACGGGGGGATAACCTACAATGAGCAGTTCTTC.